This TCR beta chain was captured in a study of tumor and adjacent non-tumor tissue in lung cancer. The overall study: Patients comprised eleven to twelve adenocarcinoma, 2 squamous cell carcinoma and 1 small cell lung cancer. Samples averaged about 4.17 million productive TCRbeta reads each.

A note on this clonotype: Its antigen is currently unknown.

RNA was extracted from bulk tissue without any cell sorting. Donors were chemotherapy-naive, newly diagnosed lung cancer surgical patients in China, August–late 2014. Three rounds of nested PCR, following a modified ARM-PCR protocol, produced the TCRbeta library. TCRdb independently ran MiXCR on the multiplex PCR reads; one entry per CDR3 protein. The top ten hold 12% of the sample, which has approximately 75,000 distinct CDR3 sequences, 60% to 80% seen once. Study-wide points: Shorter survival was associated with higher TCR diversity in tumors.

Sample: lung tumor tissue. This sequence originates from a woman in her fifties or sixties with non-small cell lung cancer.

CDR3: CATSLIASYEQYF. The CDR3 nucleotides read TGTGCCACCAGTTTGATAGCTTCCTACGAGCAGTACTTC. J is TRBJ2-7 and V is TRBV5-6; D ambiguous. Looked up from germline, CDR1 is SGHDT and CDR2 is YYEEEE. V gave up 9 bases and J gave up 1 base, with 14 bases separating them. The CDR3 contains 13 residues.